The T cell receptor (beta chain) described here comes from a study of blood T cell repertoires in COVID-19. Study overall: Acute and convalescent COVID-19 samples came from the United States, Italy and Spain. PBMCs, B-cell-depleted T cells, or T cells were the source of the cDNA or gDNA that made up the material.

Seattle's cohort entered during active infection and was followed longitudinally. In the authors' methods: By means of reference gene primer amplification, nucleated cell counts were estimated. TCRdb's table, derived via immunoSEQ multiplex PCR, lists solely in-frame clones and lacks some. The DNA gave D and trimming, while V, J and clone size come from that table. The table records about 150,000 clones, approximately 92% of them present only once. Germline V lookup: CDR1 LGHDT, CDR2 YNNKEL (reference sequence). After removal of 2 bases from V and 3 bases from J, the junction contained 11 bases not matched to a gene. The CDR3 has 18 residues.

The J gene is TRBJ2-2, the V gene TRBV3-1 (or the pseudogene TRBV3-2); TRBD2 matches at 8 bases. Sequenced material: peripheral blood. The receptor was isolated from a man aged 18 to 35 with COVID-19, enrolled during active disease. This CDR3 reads CASSQRIRTSQDTGELFF. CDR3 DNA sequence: TGTGCCAGCAGCCAACGGATACGGACTAGCCAGGACACCGGGGAGCTGTTTTTT.